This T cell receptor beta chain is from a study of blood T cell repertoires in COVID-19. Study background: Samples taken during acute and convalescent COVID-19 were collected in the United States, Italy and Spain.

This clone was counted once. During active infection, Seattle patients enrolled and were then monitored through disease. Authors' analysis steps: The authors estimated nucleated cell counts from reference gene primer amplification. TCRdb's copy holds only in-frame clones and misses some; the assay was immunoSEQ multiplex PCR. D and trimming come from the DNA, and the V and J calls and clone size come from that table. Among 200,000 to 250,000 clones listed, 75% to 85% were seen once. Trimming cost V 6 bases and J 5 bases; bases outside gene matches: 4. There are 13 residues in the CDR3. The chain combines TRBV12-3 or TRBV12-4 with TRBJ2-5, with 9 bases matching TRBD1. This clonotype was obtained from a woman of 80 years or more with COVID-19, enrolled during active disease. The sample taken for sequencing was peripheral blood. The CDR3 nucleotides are TGTGCCAGCAGACAGGGGGCGTCGGAGACCCAGTACTTC. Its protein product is CASRQGASETQYF.